This T cell receptor beta chain derives from a study of post-analysis software for immune sequencing data. Study-level information: Included among the disease courses, which were recorded for the cohort, were relapsing-remitting, secondary progressive and progressive-relapsing multiple sclerosis. Study observations and caveats: Samples made in the same batch grouped tightly together by F measure. Five TRBV segments, TRBV5-6, TRBV5-1 and TRBV20-1 among them, were found more frequent in patients than controls. Controls significantly exceeded multiple sclerosis patients in normalized Chao1 diversity.

The germline V gene has CDR1 MDHEN and CDR2 SYDVKM. The length of the CDR3 is 15 residues. V was clipped by 5 bases and J by 9 bases, with 20 bases between them. Prepared TCR beta cDNA libraries contained unique molecular identifiers. Input amounts of roughly 0.9 to 10 million T cells were used. These gave about 500,000 cDNA molecules, so each molecule approximated one T cell. TCRdb fed the PCR reads into MiXCR, producing one record per CDR3 protein. Among fewer than 550,000 distinct CDR3 sequences listed, less than 40% were seen once. This clonotype was counted between two and nine times. Antigen: not known.

Sequenced input: blood. V and J are TRBV28 and TRBJ2-4; weak D call: TRBD2 (6 bases). This TCR derives from a girl aged 2-17 years with multiple sclerosis. The CDR3 nucleotides are TGTGCCAGCAGTCTCCCCCCGGACCGGGGAGGCATTCAGTACTTC. Translation: CASSLPPDRGGIQYF. The variable domain in full, with the rest retrieved from reference TRBV28 and TRBJ2-4, is DVKVTQSSRYLVKRTGEKVFLECVQDMDHENMFWYRQDPGLGLRLIYFSYDVKMKEKGDIPEGYSVSREKKERFSLILESASTNQTSMYLCASSLPPDRGGIQYFGAGTRLSVL.